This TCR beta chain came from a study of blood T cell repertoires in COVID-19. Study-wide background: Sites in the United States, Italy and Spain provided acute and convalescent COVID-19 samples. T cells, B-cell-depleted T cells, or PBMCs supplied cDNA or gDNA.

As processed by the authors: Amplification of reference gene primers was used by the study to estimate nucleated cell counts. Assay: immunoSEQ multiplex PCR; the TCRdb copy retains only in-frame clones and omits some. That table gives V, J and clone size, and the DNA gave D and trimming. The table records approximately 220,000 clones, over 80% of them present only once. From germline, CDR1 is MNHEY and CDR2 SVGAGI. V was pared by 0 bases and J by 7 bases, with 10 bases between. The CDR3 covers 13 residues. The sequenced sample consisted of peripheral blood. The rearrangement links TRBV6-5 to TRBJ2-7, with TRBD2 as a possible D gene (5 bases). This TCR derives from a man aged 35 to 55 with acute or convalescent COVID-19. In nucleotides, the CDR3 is TGTGCCAGCAGTTACTCACGGGGTGGGGAGCAGTACTTC. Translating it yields CASSYSRGGEQYF.